This TCR beta chain was sequenced for a study of identical twins. TCRdb passed the 5' RACE reads through MiXCR, listing each CDR3 protein once. The data hold about 490,000 distinct CDR3 sequences, with roughly 15% observed a single time. General study results and limits: With abundant cord blood beta clonotypes, insertions were fewer; memory repertoires showed no such pattern.

This clonotype was seen more than once but under ten times. What it binds is not known. After removal of 5 bases from V and 5 bases from J, the junction contained 14 bases not matched to a gene. The CDR3 covers 16 residues. A further study also used this sample, focusing on yellow fever vaccine responses in identical twins.

This chain connects TRBV12-3 or TRBV12-4 to TRBJ2-7, with 8 positions matching TRBD1. This clonotype originated in a woman under 30 in good health. The material sequenced was CD4+ T cells sorted from blood. In DNA form, the CDR3 reads TGTGCCAGCAGTCCTATTGGGGGGACAGGCGCTAACGAGCAGTACTTC. It is translated as CASSPIGGTGANEQYF.